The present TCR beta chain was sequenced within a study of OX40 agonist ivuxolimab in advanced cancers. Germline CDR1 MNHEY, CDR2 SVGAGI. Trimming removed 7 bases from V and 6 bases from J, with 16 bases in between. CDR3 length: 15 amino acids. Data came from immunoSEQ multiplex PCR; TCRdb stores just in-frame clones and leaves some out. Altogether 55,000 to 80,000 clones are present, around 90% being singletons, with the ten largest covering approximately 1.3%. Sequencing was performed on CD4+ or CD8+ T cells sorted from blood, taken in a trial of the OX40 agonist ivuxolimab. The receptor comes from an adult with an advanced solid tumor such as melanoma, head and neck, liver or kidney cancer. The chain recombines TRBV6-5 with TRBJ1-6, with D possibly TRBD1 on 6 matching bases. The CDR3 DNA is TGTGCCAGCACCTCTAGGCAGGGGACTAATTCACCCCTCCACTTT. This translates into CASTSRQGTNSPLHF.